The 15 T cell receptor beta chains below all came from one sample that was sequenced in a study of Ad26.COV2.S vaccination and SARS-CoV-2 variants. The treatment is: some 20 received Ad26.COV2.S at low or high dose, single or two shots; 5 received placebo; per-sample allocation not given. Each sample was drawn 63 days after the first injection (of vaccine or placebo). Sequencing used immunoSEQ multiplex PCR; TCRdb keeps in-frame clones, though not all of them. The repertoire has roughly 400,000 clones, 90% of them found once; the top ten carry 4.3%. The source was peripheral blood, collected in a trial of Ad26.COV2.S vaccine versus placebo. The receptors were gathered from a person between 18 and 59 years old who received the Ad26.COV2.S COVID-19 vaccine or a placebo.

On this clone itself: With a much larger clone just one base away, this may be a read error. V usage is TRBV15 and J usage is TRBJ2-5; the D is unclear. CDR1 LNHNV and CDR2 YYDKDF come from the germline V gene (reference sequence). The CDR3 loop spans 13 amino acids. V was shortened by 0 bases and J by 1 base, with 3 bases between the two germline ends. The CDR3 region is CATSRDSQETQYF. Here the CDR3 DNA reads TGTGCCACCAGCAGAGACAGCCAAGAGACCCAGTACTTC.

The chain's CDR3 is CASSETGTSYEQYF. CDR3 nucleotides: TGTGCCAGCAGCGAAACAGGGACCTCCTACGAGCAGTACTTC. V gene TRBV7-9 combines with J gene TRBJ2-7; TRBD1 might be the D (6 bases). Germline V gives CDR1 SEHNR, CDR2 FQNEAQ (reference sequence). The length of the CDR3 is 14 residues. The V and J ends lost 5 bases and 0 bases respectively, with 11 bases between them.

This clone was seen only once. V usage is TRBV7-9 and J usage is TRBJ1-2, with D possibly TRBD1 on 5 matching bases. There are 14 residues in the CDR3. Per the germline V gene, CDR1 is SEHNR and CDR2 is FQNEAQ (reference sequence). The V end was cut by 3 bases, the J end by 4 bases, with 12 bases between. This CDR3 reads CASSLGSRGYGYTF. In DNA form, the CDR3 reads TGTGCCAGCAGCTTGGGGTCGAGGGGCTATGGCTACACCTTC.

The chain links TRBV7-9 to TRBJ2-3; D is tentatively TRBD1 or TRBD2 (5 bases each). V lost 5 bases and J 3 bases, leaving 15 bases between the germline ends. This CDR3 is 15 amino acids long. Per germline, CDR1 SEHNR and CDR2 FQNEAQ (reference sequence). CDR3 sequence reads: CASSRDGRGTDTQYF. The CDR3 DNA reads as TGTGCCAGCAGCCGGGACGGTAGAGGGACAGATACGCAGTATTTT.

The V gene is TRBV15, the J gene TRBJ1-4; D not resolved. This CDR3 contains 14 residues. Germline loops: CDR1 LNHNV, CDR2 YYDKDF (reference sequence). V was clipped by 2 bases and J by 5 bases, with 9 bases between them. CDR3 coding DNA: TGTGCCACCAGCAGACCCGGGCCCAATGAAAAACTGTTTTTT. Amino acid sequence: CATSRPGPNEKLFF.

CDR3 DNA sequence: TGTGCCAGCAGCGTAGCTTGGATGGATACGCAGTATTTT. Translating gives CASSVAWMDTQYF. The chain employs TRBV9 and TRBJ2-3, with D hard to call. The CDR3 consists of 13 residues. CDR1 and CDR2 from the germline V gene are SGDLS and YYNGEE. With 0 bases removed from V and 6 bases from J, the gap between germline ends came to 8 bases.

V gene TRBV28 combines with J gene TRBJ2-6, with 7 bases fitting TRBD1. Trimming at V came to 3 bases and at J to 2 bases, leaving 7 bases not matched to a gene. This CDR3 comprises 17 residues. Germline lookup yields CDR1 MDHEN and CDR2 SYDVKM. The CDR3, as DNA: TGTGCCAGCAGTTTCGTCAGGGGGATCGCTGGGGCCAACGTCCTGACTTTC. Translating it yields CASSFVRGIAGANVLTF.

This sequence joins TRBV11-2 and TRBJ2-2, with 8 positions matching TRBD2. Germline V gives CDR1 SGHAT, CDR2 FQNNGV. The CDR3 loop spans 17 amino acids. The V segment lost 1 base and the J segment 6 bases; nucleotides outside the gene matches: 10. This CDR3 reads CASSLGALLAVSGELFF. The CDR3, as DNA: TGTGCCAGCAGCTTAGGGGCACTACTAGCGGTCTCCGGGGAGCTGTTTTTT.

The chain employs TRBV19 and TRBJ2-7; 9 nucleotides agree with TRBD2. The trim removed 6 bases at V and 3 bases at J, leaving 9 bases unmatched. This CDR3 spans 15 amino acids. Germline V gene data show CDR1 as LNHDA and CDR2 as SQIVND (reference sequence). The DNA of the CDR3 is TGTGCCAGTAGCCGGATAGCGGGAGTAAGCTACGAGCAGTACTTC. Translating it yields CASSRIAGVSYEQYF.

The chain couples TRBV18 to TRBJ2-1; 9 nucleotides align to TRBD2. Losses at the gene ends were 2 bases for V and 3 bases for J; bases not matched to a gene: 5. Germline V lookup: CDR1 KGHSH, CDR2 LQKENI. The CDR3 loop spans 16 amino acids. The CDR3: CASSPSLSGSYNEQFF. In nucleotides, the CDR3 is TGTGCCAGCTCACCATCGCTTAGCGGGAGCTACAATGAGCAGTTCTTC.

The gene calls are TRBV7-2 and TRBJ1-5; 7 nucleotides agree with TRBD1. The CDR3 length is 15 residues. Germline trimming cut 5 bases from V and 5 bases from J; bases unmatched to any gene: 9. In germline, CDR1 is SGHTA, CDR2 FQGNSA. CDR3 DNA: TGTGCCAGCAGCCCAAACAGGGGAGGAGATCAGCCCCAGCATTTT. It is translated as CASSPNRGGDQPQHF.

This chain connects TRBV18 to TRBJ2-2; 9 bases align to TRBD2. The ends lost 3 bases at V and 1 base at J; junction bases unmatched: 6. The CDR3 spans 17 residues. Germline values: CDR1 KGHSH, CDR2 LQKENI. This chain's CDR3 is CASSPAGGSKNTGELFF. The CDR3 bases are TGTGCCAGCTCACCCGCGGGAGGGTCGAAGAACACCGGGGAGCTGTTTTTT. Complete variable domain (other parts from reference TRBV18 and TRBJ2-2): NAGVMQNPRHLVRRRGQEARLRCSPMKGHSHVYWYRQLPEEGLKFMVYLQKENIIDESGMPKERFSAEFPKEGPSILRIQQVVRGDSAAYFCASSPAGGSKNTGELFFGEGSRLTVL.

J is TRBJ2-7 and V is TRBV6-2 or TRBV6-3, with D tentatively TRBD1 (6 bases). The CDR3 length is 16 residues. Germline-derived CDR1 and CDR2 are MNHEY and SVGEGT. V was trimmed by 5 bases and J by 0 bases, leaving 17 bases between them. This CDR3 is CASSNSPGETSYEQYF. In nucleotides, the CDR3 is TGTGCCAGCAGTAATTCCCCAGGGGAAACCTCCTACGAGCAGTACTTC.

The genes are TRBV28 and TRBJ1-1; 7 bases map to TRBD1. This CDR3 has 16 residues. The V gene's germline CDR1 is MDHEN and CDR2 SYDVKM. V was pared by 2 bases and J by 2 bases, with 8 bases of the junction left unmatched. The CDR3 region has the DNA TGTGCCAGCAGTTTAAGGCCTCAGGGGGGAAACACTGAAGCTTTCTTT. It yields the protein CASSLRPQGGNTEAFF. The full variable domain, in which reference TRBV28 and TRBJ1-1 provide the parts outside the CDR3, is DVKVTQSSRYLVKRTGEKVFLECVQDMDHENMFWYRQDPGLGLRLIYFSYDVKMKEKGDIPEGYSVSREKKERFSLILESASTNQTSMYLCASSLRPQGGNTEAFFGQGTRLTVV.

This chain joins TRBV18 and TRBJ2-7, with D perhaps given as TRBD1 or TRBD2 (5 bases each). V was cut by 1 base and J by 5 bases, with 9 bases left in between. This CDR3 comprises 13 residues. From germline, CDR1 is KGHSH and CDR2 LQKENI. This chain's CDR3 is CASSPRGTDEQYF. The CDR3 region has the DNA TGTGCCAGCTCACCACGTGGGACGGACGAGCAGTACTTC.